The 27 T cell receptor beta chains below were found in one sample sequenced in a study of T cell responses to AZD1222 COVID-19 vaccine. Profiled with immunoSEQ multiplex PCR; TCRdb holds only in-frame clones, not every one. The sample carries 150,000 to 160,000 clones, 88% recorded once. The input for sequencing was peripheral blood, taken on day 0 of AZD1222 vaccination. These receptors were collected from an adult in good health.

The chain uses TRBV7-9 and TRBJ2-3; D not resolved. This CDR3 is 14 amino acids long. V was pared by 5 bases and J by 6 bases, with 15 bases between. Germline values: CDR1 SEHNR, CDR2 FQNEAQ (reference sequence). CDR3 sequence reads: CASSQSWSGDTQYF. In nucleotides, the CDR3 is TGTGCCAGCAGCCAGTCCTGGTCCGGGGATACGCAGTATTTT.

In this sample, this clone turned up a few times. The J gene is TRBJ2-1, the V gene TRBV6-1; 7 nucleotides agree with TRBD1. J lost 4 bases, V lost 4 bases, and 10 bases had no gene match. This CDR3 is built from 16 residues. Germline CDR1 reads MNHNS; CDR2 reads SASEGT. The CDR3 here is CASSVRQGLGYNEQFF. CDR3 bases: TGTGCCAGCAGTGTCCGACAGGGCTTGGGTTACAATGAGCAGTTCTTC.

The chain is built from TRBV3-1 (or the pseudogene TRBV3-2) and TRBJ2-6, with 11 bases fitting TRBD2. Losses at the gene ends were 4 bases for V and 0 bases for J; bases not matched to a gene: 2. The CDR3 runs to 17 residues. Germline V gene sequence: CDR1 LGHDT, CDR2 YNNKEL (reference sequence). CDR3 region: CASSPGLAASGANVLTF. The CDR3 nucleotides read TGTGCCAGCAGCCCGGGACTAGCGGCCTCTGGGGCCAACGTCCTGACTTTC.

The V and J genes are TRBV9 and TRBJ1-2; D possibly corresponds to TRBD1 (5 bases). The CDR3 consists of 15 residues. Germline CDR1 is SGDLS and CDR2 is YYNGEE. Trimming pared 0 bases from V and 4 bases from J, leaving 13 bases between. CDR3 bases: TGTGCCAGCAGCGTAGGGGCGGAGGGGAGCTATGGCTACACCTTC. Translation gives CASSVGAEGSYGYTF.

This clone has just one count. V is TRBV14 and J is TRBJ1-2; the D gene is possibly TRBD1 (5 bases). CDR3 length: 13 amino acids. Trimming removed 2 bases at V and 5 bases at J, with 9 bases between. Germline V gives CDR1 SGHDN, CDR2 FVKESK. The DNA for the CDR3 is TGTGCCAGCAGCCAACGGGACGGTTATGGCTACACCTTC. This translates into CASSQRDGYGYTF.

V usage is TRBV12-3 or TRBV12-4 and J usage is TRBJ2-5; D may be TRBD1 or TRBD2 (5 bases each). CDR3 length equals 13 residues. Trimming stripped 9 bases from V and 5 bases from J, with 16 bases between. This CDR3 reads CASRGRGDETQYF. CDR3 nucleotides: TGTGCCAGTAGGGGCCGGGGTGACGAGACCCAGTACTTC.

V gene TRBV19 combines with J gene TRBJ1-5; tentatively, D is TRBD1 (6 bases). Germline values: CDR1 LNHDA, CDR2 SQIVND (reference sequence). The ends were cut back, 3 bases at V and 1 base at J, with 13 bases in the middle. CDR3 size: 16 residues. The CDR3 region has the DNA TGTGCCAGTAGTATGCCGGGGGCTGGGAGCAATCAGCCCCAGCATTTT. This codes for CASSMPGAGSNQPQHF.

This clone was observed a single time. The J gene is TRBJ1-2, the V gene TRBV2; 7 positions match TRBD1. The CDR3 is 15 amino acids. The germline V gene has CDR1 SNHLY and CDR2 FYNNEI. Germline trimming cut 6 bases from V and 0 bases from J; bases unmatched to any gene: 7. The CDR3 loop reads CASRDRTGTNYGYTF. The CDR3 coding sequence is TGTGCCAGCAGGGATCGGACAGGAACTAACTATGGCTACACCTTC.

This clone has more than one count but fewer than ten. The same CDR3 can be traced to other DNA sequences in this sample. The chain has TRBV5-1 and TRBJ2-5; D is ambiguous. CDR1 and CDR2 from the germline V gene are SGHRS and YFSETQ. V lost 0 bases and J lost 0, with 9 bases in between. CDR3 length: 15 residues. The CDR3 region is CASSLDGSYQETQYF. In DNA form, the CDR3 reads TGCGCCAGCAGCTTGGACGGTAGTTACCAAGAGACCCAGTACTTC.

The chain is built from TRBV7-7 and TRBJ2-1, with 9 bases matching TRBD1. The germline gives CDR1 SSHAT, CDR2 FNYEAQ (reference sequence). The length of the CDR3 is 14 residues. The J segment lost 9 bases and the V segment lost 4 bases, leaving 7 bases of the junction unmatched. The chain's CDR3 is CASSSGQGLGEQFF. As DNA, the CDR3 is TGTGCCAGCAGCTCGGGACAGGGTCTTGGTGAGCAGTTCTTC.

V usage is TRBV13 and J usage is TRBJ1-1; the match to TRBD1 covers 8 bases. Per germline, CDR1 PRHDT and CDR2 FYEKMQ (reference sequence). Trimming cost V 6 bases and J 4 bases; bases outside gene matches: 13. The CDR3 is 16 amino acids. The DNA for the CDR3 is TGTGCCAGCAGGGATACAGGGGGGGGATTAGGCACTGAAGCTTTCTTT. Translated, it gives CASRDTGGGLGTEAFF.

J is TRBJ2-7 and V is TRBV5-1; TRBD1 matches 9 bases. This CDR3 has 15 residues. CDR1 is SGHRS, CDR2 YFSETQ, per germline. The V segment lost 4 bases and the J segment 6 bases; nucleotides outside the gene matches: 11. CDR3 amino acids: CASSVTGGLSPEQYF. The CDR3 coding sequence is TGCGCCAGCAGCGTCACAGGGGGCCTTAGTCCCGAGCAGTACTTC.

V gene TRBV15 combines with J gene TRBJ1-5; 7 nucleotides match TRBD1. This CDR3 has 14 amino acids. Germline V gives CDR1 LNHNV, CDR2 YYDKDF (reference sequence). J lost 4 bases, V lost 5 bases, and 5 bases had no gene match. The CDR3 DNA reads as TGTGCCACCAGCCCGGACAGGATAAATCAGCCCCAGCATTTT. This codes for CATSPDRINQPQHF.

V and J are TRBV6-2 or TRBV6-3 and TRBJ1-5; 7 nucleotides agree with TRBD1. With 4 bases clipped from V and 1 base from J, the junction kept 4 bases outside the gene matches. The CDR3 runs 15 residues. Germline CDR1 is MNHEY and CDR2 is SVGEGT. CDR3 nucleotides: TGTGCCAGCAGTTTGGAGGGGGCGAGCAATCAGCCCCAGCATTTT. This sequence encodes CASSLEGASNQPQHF.

This chain joins TRBV5-1 and TRBJ1-5; D not resolved. V gave up 4 bases and J gave up 6 bases, with 14 bases separating them. Germline V CDR1 and CDR2: SGHRS, YFSETQ. The CDR3 has 14 residues. CDR3 amino acids: CASSPDSSGQPQHF. Written as DNA, the CDR3 is TGCGCCAGCAGCCCGGACTCCAGCGGTCAGCCCCAGCATTTT.

The chain recombines TRBV7-9 with TRBJ1-6; D is perhaps TRBD1 (5 bases). V lost 7 bases, J lost 6 bases, and 19 bases lay in between. CDR1 is SEHNR and CDR2 is FQNEAQ in the germline V gene (reference sequence). This CDR3 is 16 amino acids long. The CDR3 region has the DNA TGTGCCAGCACCCGAGGGCAGGGTGGAAGTAATTCACCCCTCCACTTT. Protein product: CASTRGQGGSNSPLHF.

The CDR3 is CASSQGQGAGNTIYF. The CDR3 region has the DNA TGCGCCAGCAGCCAAGGTCAGGGGGCAGGAAACACCATATATTTT. V usage is TRBV4-3 and J usage is TRBJ1-3; 8 bases are shared with TRBD1. Germline loops: CDR1 LGHNA, CDR2 YSLEER. Unmatched junction bases numbered 3, after V lost 1 base and J lost 4 bases. The CDR3 has 15 amino acids.

The chain couples TRBV24-1 to TRBJ1-2, with D unresolved. Trimming stripped 2 bases from V and 6 bases from J, with 12 bases between. The CDR3 is made up of 14 amino acids. CDR1 is KGHDR, CDR2 SFDVKD, per germline. The CDR3 region has the DNA TGTGCCACCAGTGATTATGAGGGAATTGATGGCTACACCTTC. Translating it yields CATSDYEGIDGYTF.

The V gene is TRBV6-6, the J gene TRBJ2-5; 12 bases match TRBD1. CDR3 size: 16 residues. V trimming: 6 bases; J trimming: 5 bases; junction bases outside the gene matches: 10. The germline V gene has CDR1 MNHNY and CDR2 SVGAGI (reference sequence). CDR3 loop: CASSDPGTGGMETQYF. The CDR3 DNA sequence: TGTGCCAGCAGCGATCCCGGGACAGGGGGCATGGAGACCCAGTACTTC.

The table lists this clone with a count of one. The chain employs TRBV5-4 and TRBJ1-2, with 7 bases that match TRBD1. Germline V gives CDR1 SGHNT, CDR2 YYREEE (reference sequence). The CDR3 contains 15 residues. V lost 3 bases to trimming and J lost 4 bases; unmatched junction nucleotides: 9. This CDR3 is CASSSINRDSYGYTF. Written as DNA, the CDR3 is TGTGCCAGCAGCTCAATTAATCGGGACAGCTATGGCTACACCTTC.

This clone was seen once. The chain links TRBV12-3 or TRBV12-4 to TRBJ2-3; D remains unclear. V was pared by 6 bases and J by 6 bases, with 13 bases between. The CDR3 is made up of 13 amino acids. The CDR3 loop is CASRPPVLDTQYF. CDR3 in DNA: TGTGCCAGCAGACCCCCGGTTTTGGATACGCAGTATTTT.

V usage is TRBV3-1 (or the pseudogene TRBV3-2) and J usage is TRBJ2-5, with D possibly being TRBD2 (5 bases). The CDR3 spans 15 residues. Trimming took off 2 bases at V and 0 bases at J, with 10 bases between the two ends. CDR1 and CDR2 (germline): LGHDT, YNNKEL (reference sequence). CDR3: CASSQPTGNQETQYF. Written as DNA, the CDR3 is TGTGCCAGCAGCCAACCGACGGGAAACCAAGAGACCCAGTACTTC.

This chain links TRBV7-8 with TRBJ2-7; 7 bases line up with TRBD1. CDR1 SGHVS and CDR2 FQNEAQ come from the germline V gene. The CDR3 has 16 amino acids. The J segment lost 2 bases and the V segment lost 4 bases, leaving 11 bases of the junction unmatched. DNA of the CDR3: TGTGCCAGCAGCTCCAGAGGCTCGGGACAGACCTACGAGCAGTACTTC. Translation gives CASSSRGSGQTYEQYF. Using reference TRBV7-8 and TRBJ2-7 for the parts outside the CDR3, the full variable domain is GAGVSQSPRYKVAKRGQDVALRCDPISGHVSLFWYQQALGQGPEFLTYFQNEAQLDKSGLPSDRFFAERPEGSVSTLKIQRTQQEDSAVYLCASSSRGSGQTYEQYFGPGTRLTVT.

The CDR3 protein is CASSSGTPKIYEQYF. The CDR3 DNA sequence: TGTGCCAGCAGTTCCGGGACACCAAAGATCTACGAGCAGTACTTC. This chain uses TRBV5-4 with TRBJ2-7; D is perhaps TRBD1 (6 bases). CDR1 and CDR2 (germline): SGHNT, YYREEE (reference sequence). CDR3 length: 15 residues. V was trimmed by 5 bases and J by 3 bases, leaving 18 bases between them.

This chain links TRBV24-1 with TRBJ1-2; 8 bases align to TRBD1. With V trimmed by 9 bases and J by 2 bases, 7 bases remained unmatched. Germline V gene lookup returns CDR1 KGHDR and CDR2 SFDVKD. The CDR3 covers 14 residues. CDR3 protein: CATQGQGANYGYTF. CDR3 in DNA: TGTGCCACCCAAGGACAGGGTGCCAACTATGGCTACACCTTC.

The chain employs TRBV4-1 and TRBJ1-2, with 9 bases fitting TRBD1. With V trimmed by 0 bases and J by 6 bases, 8 bases remained unmatched. This CDR3 is 16 amino acids long. In germline, CDR1 is MGHRA, CDR2 YSYEKL. CDR3 DNA: TGCGCCAGCAGCCAAGATTCGGGACAGGGTGTTAATGGCTACACCTTC. Encoded protein: CASSQDSGQGVNGYTF.

This chain joins TRBV25-1 and TRBJ1-2; a weak D match, TRBD1 (6 bases). Germline V gene sequence: CDR1 MGHDK, CDR2 SYGVNS. The CDR3 covers 13 residues. V lost 6 bases, J lost 6 bases, and 14 bases lay in between. The CDR3 loop is CASRSGTRHGYTF. CDR3 coding DNA: TGTGCCAGCAGATCCGGGACACGACATGGCTACACCTTC.